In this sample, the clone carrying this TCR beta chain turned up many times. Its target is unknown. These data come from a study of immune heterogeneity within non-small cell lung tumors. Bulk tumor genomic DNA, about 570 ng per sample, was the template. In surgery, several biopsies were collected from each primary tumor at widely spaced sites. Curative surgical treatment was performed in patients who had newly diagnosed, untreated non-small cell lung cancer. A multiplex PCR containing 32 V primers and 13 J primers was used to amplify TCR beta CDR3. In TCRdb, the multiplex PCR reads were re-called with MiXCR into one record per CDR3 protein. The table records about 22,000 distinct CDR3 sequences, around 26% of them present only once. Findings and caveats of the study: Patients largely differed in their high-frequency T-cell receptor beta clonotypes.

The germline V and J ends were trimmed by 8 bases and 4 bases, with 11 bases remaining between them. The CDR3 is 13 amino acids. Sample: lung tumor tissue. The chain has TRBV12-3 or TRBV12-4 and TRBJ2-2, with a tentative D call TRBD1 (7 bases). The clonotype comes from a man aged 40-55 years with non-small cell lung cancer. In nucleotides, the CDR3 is TGTGCCAGCGGCAGGGGGGCCACCGGGGAGCTGTTTTTT. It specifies CASGRGATGELFF.